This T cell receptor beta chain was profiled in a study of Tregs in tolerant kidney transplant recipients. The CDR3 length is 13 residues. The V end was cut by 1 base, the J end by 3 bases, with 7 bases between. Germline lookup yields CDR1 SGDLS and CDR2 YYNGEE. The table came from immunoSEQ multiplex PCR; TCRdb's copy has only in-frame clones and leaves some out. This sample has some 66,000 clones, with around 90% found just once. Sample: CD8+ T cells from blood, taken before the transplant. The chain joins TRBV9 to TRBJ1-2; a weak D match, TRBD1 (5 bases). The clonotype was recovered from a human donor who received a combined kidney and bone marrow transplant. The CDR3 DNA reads TGTGCCAGCAGCGTAACGGGGGACTATGGCTACACCTTC. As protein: CASSVTGDYGYTF. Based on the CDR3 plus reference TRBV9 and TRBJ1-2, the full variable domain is DSGVTQTPKHLITATGQRVTLRCSPRSGDLSVYWYQQSLDQGLQFLIQYYNGEERAKGNILERFSAQQFPDLHSELNLSSLELGDSALYFCASSVTGDYGYTFGSGTRLTVV.